The T cell receptor beta chain under discussion was sequenced for a study of blood T cell repertoires in COVID-19. The ends were cut back, 4 bases at V and 6 bases at J, with 16 bases in the middle. CDR1 LNHDA and CDR2 SQIVND come from the germline V gene (reference sequence). The CDR3 has 15 amino acids. Produced via immunoSEQ multiplex PCR; TCRdb's table is partial and in-frame only. Of some 38,000 clones in the sample, roughly 78% were seen once. The chain joins TRBV19 to TRBJ2-1; D may be TRBD2 (6 bases). Sequencing used peripheral blood. This receptor was obtained from a woman aged 70-85 years with acute or convalescent COVID-19. This CDR3 reads CASSRGRGSGNEQFF. CDR3 DNA sequence: TGTGCCAGTAGTAGGGGCCGGGGGTCGGGCAATGAGCAGTTCTTC.